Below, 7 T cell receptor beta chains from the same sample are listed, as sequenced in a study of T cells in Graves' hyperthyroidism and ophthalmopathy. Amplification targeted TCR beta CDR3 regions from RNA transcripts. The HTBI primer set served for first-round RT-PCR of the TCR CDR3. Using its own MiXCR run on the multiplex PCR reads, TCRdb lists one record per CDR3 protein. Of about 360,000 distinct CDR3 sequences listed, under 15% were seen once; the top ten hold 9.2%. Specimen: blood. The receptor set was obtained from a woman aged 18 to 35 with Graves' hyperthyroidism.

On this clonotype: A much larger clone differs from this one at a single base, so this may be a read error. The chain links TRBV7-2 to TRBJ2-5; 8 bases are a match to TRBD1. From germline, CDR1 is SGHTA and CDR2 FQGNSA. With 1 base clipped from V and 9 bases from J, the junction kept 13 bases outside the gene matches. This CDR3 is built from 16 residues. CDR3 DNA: TGTGCCAGCAGCTTAGGTTACAGGGGGATAGACGAGGCCCAGTACTTC. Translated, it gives CASSLGYRGIDEAQYF.

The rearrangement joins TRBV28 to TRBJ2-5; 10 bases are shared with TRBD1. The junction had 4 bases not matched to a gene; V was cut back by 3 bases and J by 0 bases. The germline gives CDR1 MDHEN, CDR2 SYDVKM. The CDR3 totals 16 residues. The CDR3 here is CASSFRQGAYQETQYF. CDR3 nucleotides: TGTGCCAGCAGTTTCCGACAGGGGGCCTACCAAGAGACCCAGTACTTC.

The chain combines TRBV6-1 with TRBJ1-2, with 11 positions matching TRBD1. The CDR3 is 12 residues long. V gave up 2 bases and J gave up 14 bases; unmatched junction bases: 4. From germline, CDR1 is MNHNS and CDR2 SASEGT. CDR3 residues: CASSEWTGGQTF. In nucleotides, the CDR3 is TGTGCCAGCAGTGAATGGACAGGGGGCCAGACCTTC.

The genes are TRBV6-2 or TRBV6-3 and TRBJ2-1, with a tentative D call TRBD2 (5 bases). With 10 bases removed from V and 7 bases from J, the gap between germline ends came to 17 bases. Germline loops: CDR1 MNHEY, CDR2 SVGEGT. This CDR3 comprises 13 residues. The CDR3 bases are TGTGCCACCGGGGTCTTTGTCCGGAATGAGCAGTTCTTC. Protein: CATGVFVRNEQFF.

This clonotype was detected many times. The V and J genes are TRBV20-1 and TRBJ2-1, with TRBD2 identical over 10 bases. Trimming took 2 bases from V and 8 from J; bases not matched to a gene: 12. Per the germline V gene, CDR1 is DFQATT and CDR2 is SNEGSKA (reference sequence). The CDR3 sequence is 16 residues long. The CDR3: CSARSLAGDSGDEQFF. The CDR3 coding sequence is TGCAGTGCTAGATCCCTAGCGGGAGACTCTGGGGATGAGCAGTTCTTC.

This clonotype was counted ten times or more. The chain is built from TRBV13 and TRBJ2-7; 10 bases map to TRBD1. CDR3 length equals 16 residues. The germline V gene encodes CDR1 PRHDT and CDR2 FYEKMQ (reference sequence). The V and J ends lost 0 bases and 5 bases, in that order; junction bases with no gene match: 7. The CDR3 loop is CASSLGGTGVFHEQYF. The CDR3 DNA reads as TGTGCCAGCAGCTTAGGCGGGACAGGGGTCTTTCACGAGCAGTACTTC. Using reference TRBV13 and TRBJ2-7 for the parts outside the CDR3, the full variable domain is AAGVIQSPRHLIKEKRETATLKCYPIPRHDTVYWYQQGPGQDPQFLISFYEKMQSDKGSIPDRFSAQQFSDYHSELNMSSLELGDSALYFCASSLGGTGVFHEQYFGPGTRLTVT.

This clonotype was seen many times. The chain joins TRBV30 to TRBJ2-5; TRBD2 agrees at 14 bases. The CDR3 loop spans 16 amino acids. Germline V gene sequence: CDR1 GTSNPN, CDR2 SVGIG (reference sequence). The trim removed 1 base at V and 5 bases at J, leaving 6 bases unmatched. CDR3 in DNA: TGTGCCTGGAGTGGGACTAGCGGGAGGTTTGGTGAGACCCAGTACTTC. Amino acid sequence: CAWSGTSGRFGETQYF.